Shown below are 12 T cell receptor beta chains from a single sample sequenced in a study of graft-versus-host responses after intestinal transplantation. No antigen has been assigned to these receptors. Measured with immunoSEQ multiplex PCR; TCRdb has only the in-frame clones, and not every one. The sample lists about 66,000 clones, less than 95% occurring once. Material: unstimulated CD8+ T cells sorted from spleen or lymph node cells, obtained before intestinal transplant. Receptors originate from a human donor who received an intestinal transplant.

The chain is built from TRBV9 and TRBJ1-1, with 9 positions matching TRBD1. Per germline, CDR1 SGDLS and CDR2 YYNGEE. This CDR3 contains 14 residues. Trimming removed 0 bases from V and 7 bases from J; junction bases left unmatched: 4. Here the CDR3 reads CASSVAGQGDEAFF. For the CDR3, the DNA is TGTGCCAGCAGCGTAGCGGGACAGGGAGATGAAGCTTTCTTT.

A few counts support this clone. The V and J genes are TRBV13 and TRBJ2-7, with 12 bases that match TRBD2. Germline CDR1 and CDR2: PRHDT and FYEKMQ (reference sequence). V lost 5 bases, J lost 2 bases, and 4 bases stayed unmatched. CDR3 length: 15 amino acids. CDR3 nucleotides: TGTGCCAGCAGCATCGGACTAGCGGGGACCTACGAGCAGTACTTC. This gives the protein CASSIGLAGTYEQYF.

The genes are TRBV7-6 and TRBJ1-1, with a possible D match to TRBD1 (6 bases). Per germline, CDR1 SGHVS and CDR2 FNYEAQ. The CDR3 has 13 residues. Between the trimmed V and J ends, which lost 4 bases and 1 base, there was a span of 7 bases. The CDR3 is CASSSTGNTEAFF. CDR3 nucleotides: TGTGCCAGCAGCTCGACAGGGAACACTGAAGCTTTCTTT.

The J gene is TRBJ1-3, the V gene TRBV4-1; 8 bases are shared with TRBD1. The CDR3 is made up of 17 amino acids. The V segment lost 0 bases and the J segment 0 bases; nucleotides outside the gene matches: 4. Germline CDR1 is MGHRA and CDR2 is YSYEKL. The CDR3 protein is CASSQDGQGPSGNTIYF. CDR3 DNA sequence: TGCGCCAGCAGCCAAGACGGACAGGGCCCCTCTGGAAACACCATATATTTT.

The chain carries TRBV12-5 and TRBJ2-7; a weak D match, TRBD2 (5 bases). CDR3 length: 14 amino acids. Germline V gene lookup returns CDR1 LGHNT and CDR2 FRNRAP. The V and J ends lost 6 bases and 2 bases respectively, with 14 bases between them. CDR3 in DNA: TGTGCTAGTGGCCCGAGGGCAGGCACCTACGAGCAGTACTTC. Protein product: CASGPRAGTYEQYF.

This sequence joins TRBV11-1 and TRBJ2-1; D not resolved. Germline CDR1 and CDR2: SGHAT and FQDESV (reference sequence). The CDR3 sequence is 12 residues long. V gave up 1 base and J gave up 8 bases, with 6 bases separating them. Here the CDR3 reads CASSLESYEQFF. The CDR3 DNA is TGTGCCAGCAGCTTAGAATCCTATGAGCAGTTCTTC.

CDR3 sequence reads: CAISGESGSNINSPLHF. CDR3 coding DNA: TGTGCCATCAGTGGAGAGTCGGGTTCCAATATTAATTCACCCCTCCACTTT. V usage is TRBV10-3 and J usage is TRBJ1-6; no firm D call. This CDR3 has 17 amino acids. Germline V gene sequence: CDR1 ENHRY, CDR2 SYGVKD. V gave up 4 bases and J gave up 6 bases, with 19 bases separating them.

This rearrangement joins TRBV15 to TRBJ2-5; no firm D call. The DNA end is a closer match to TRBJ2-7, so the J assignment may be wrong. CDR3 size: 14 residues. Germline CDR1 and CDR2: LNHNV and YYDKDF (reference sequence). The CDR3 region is CATSSIGSAYEQYF. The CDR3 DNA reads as TGTGCCACCAGCTCCATCGGGTCAGCCTACGAGCAGTACTTC.

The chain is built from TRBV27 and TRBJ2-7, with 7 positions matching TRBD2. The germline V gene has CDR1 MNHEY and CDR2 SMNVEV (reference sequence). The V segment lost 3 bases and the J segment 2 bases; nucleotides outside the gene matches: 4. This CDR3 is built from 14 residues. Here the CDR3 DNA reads TGTGCCAGCAGTTTTAGGGACTACACCTACGAGCAGTACTTC. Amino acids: CASSFRDYTYEQYF.

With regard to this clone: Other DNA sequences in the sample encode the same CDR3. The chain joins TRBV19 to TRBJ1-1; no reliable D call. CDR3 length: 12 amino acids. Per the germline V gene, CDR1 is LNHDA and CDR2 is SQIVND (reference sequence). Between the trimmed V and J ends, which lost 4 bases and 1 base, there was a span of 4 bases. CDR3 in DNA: TGTGCCAGTAGTACGGGGAACACTGAAGCTTTCTTT. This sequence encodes CASSTGNTEAFF.

The CDR3 protein is CASSLYRGGPDTQYF. As DNA, the CDR3 is TGTGCCAGCAGCTTATACCGGGGGGGACCAGATACGCAGTATTTT. This sequence joins TRBV7-9 and TRBJ2-3, with 8 bases that match TRBD2. This CDR3 region has 15 residues. Germline CDR1 reads SEHNR; CDR2 reads FQNEAQ (reference sequence). With 2 bases clipped from V and 4 bases from J, the junction kept 5 bases outside the gene matches. The whole variable domain, filled in from reference TRBV7-9 and TRBJ2-3, reads DTGVSQNPRHKITKRGQNVTFRCDPISEHNRLYWYRQTLGQGPEFLTYFQNEAQLEKSRLLSDRFSAERPKGSFSTLEIQRTEQGDSAMYLCASSLYRGGPDTQYFGPGTRLTVL.

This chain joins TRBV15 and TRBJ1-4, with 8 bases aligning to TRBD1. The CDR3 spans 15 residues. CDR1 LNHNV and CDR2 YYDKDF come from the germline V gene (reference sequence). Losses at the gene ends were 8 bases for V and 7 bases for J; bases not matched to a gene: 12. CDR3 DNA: TGTGCCACCCGGAGACAGGGGCAGGGATTTGAAAAACTGTTTTTT. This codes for CATRRQGQGFEKLFF. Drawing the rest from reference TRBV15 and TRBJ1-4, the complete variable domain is DAMVIQNPRYQVTQFGKPVTLSCSQTLNHNVMYWYQQKSSQAPKLLFHYYDKDFNNEADTPDNFQSRRPNTSFCFLDIRSPGLGDTAMYLCATRRQGQGFEKLFFGSGTQLSVL.